Shown below are 6 T cell receptor beta chains from a single sample sequenced in a study of vaccination effects on CD4 cells after COVID-19. Assay: immunoSEQ multiplex PCR; the TCRdb copy retains only in-frame clones and omits some. Of about 48,000 clones detected, approximately 65% appear once; the ten largest clones hold over 4.5%. Cultured cells yielded isolated CD4+ T cells after around 9 days. These receptors are not linked to any known antigen. Sequencing was performed on CD4+ T cells from PBMCs cultured without peptide, taken before COVID-19 vaccination. Source of these receptors: a human donor who received a COVID-19 vaccine.

V and J are TRBV12-5 and TRBJ2-6; the D is unclear. Germline CDR1 reads LGHNT; CDR2 reads FRNRAP. CDR3 length: 13 residues. The V end was cut by 7 bases, the J end by 0 bases, with 4 bases between. This CDR3 is CASAFSGANVLTF. Written as DNA, the CDR3 is TGTGCTAGTGCCTTCTCTGGGGCCAACGTCCTGACTTTC. Full variable domain (rest looked up from reference TRBV12-5 and TRBJ2-6): DARVTQTPRHKVTEMGQEVTMRCQPILGHNTVFWYRQTMMQGLELLAYFRNRAPLDDSGMPKDRFSAEMPDATLATLKIQPSEPRDSAVYFCASAFSGANVLTFGAGSRLTVL.

This chain connects TRBV5-1 to TRBJ2-1; D may be TRBD2 (6 bases). The germline V and J ends were trimmed by 3 bases and 3 bases, with 10 bases remaining between them. The CDR3 length is 14 residues. Germline V gives CDR1 SGHRS, CDR2 YFSETQ. DNA of the CDR3: TGCGCCAGCAGCTCGGGAGACAGCTACAATGAGCAGTTCTTC. Translated: CASSSGDSYNEQFF. Looking up the rest from reference TRBV5-1 and TRBJ2-1 gives the full variable domain: KAGVTQTPRYLIKTRGQQVTLSCSPISGHRSVSWYQQTPGQGLQFLFEYFSETQRNKGNFPGRFSGRQFSNSRSEMNVSTLELGDSALYLCASSSGDSYNEQFFGPGTRLTVL.

The chain carries TRBV7-2 and TRBJ1-2; TRBD1 is a possible D gene (5 bases). V gave up 5 bases and J gave up 8 bases, with 15 bases separating them. CDR3 length equals 13 residues. CDR1 and CDR2 from the germline V gene are SGHTA and FQGNSA. CDR3 bases: TGTGCCAGCAGCGTTAGGGGTTCATGGGGCTACACCTTC. As protein: CASSVRGSWGYTF.

For the CDR3, the DNA is TGTGCCAGCAGCGAGGGACAGTTCCCGCAACTTATGGCTTTCTTT. Translation: CASSEGQFPQLMAFF. The chain combines TRBV28 with TRBJ1-1; 7 bases align to TRBD1. CDR3 length: 15 residues. The germline V gene has CDR1 MDHEN and CDR2 SYDVKM. After removal of 6 bases from V and 11 bases from J, the junction contained 18 bases not matched to a gene.

J is TRBJ1-6 and V is TRBV7-8; D not certain. The germline V and J ends were trimmed by 3 bases and 6 bases, with 12 bases remaining between them. The CDR3 extends over 15 amino acids. CDR1 and CDR2 (germline): SGHVS, FQNEAQ. The DNA for the CDR3 is TGTGCCAGCAGCTTTCGGGGTGGTGGTAATTCACCCCTCCACTTT. As protein: CASSFRGGGNSPLHF. Combining the CDR3 with reference TRBV7-8 and TRBJ1-6 gives the whole variable domain GAGVSQSPRYKVAKRGQDVALRCDPISGHVSLFWYQQALGQGPEFLTYFQNEAQLDKSGLPSDRFFAERPEGSVSTLKIQRTQQEDSAVYLCASSFRGGGNSPLHFGNGTRLTVT.

The chain employs TRBV7-2 and TRBJ1-1; no clear D. This CDR3 spans 12 amino acids. V was shortened by 0 bases and J by 5 bases, with 4 bases between the two germline ends. Germline-derived CDR1 and CDR2 are SGHTA and FQGNSA. CDR3 sequence: CASSLAGTEAFF. Here the CDR3 DNA reads TGTGCCAGCAGCTTAGCGGGAACTGAAGCTTTCTTT.